The count of the clone carrying this T cell receptor beta chain is one. Its antigen is unknown. The entry originates in a study of T cell responses to AZD1222 COVID-19 vaccine. This table comes from immunoSEQ multiplex PCR, and its TCRdb copy is limited to in-frame clones, with some not included. The top ten clones hold around 6.7% of a sample with around 99,000 clones, 89% of them seen once. Per germline, CDR1 LGHDT and CDR2 YNNKEL (reference sequence). The CDR3 consists of 19 residues. V shed 2 bases, J shed 0 bases, and the junction held 10 bases outside the gene matches. Study outcomes and limitations: CD4 TCRs covered the whole spike, strongest at regions 160-218 and 743-854. Repertoire samples came only from after the peak T cell response. Donors were largely white British and mainly female; clonal diversity was possibly underestimated. An increase in Spike-specific TCR breadth and depth was observed after two AZD1222 doses.

This sequence was found in an adult in good health. This specimen was peripheral blood, taken on day 0 of AZD1222 vaccination. The chain joins TRBV3-1 (or the pseudogene TRBV3-2) to TRBJ2-4, with TRBD2 identical over 10 bases. This CDR3 reads CASSQSLLAGAPAKNIQYF. The CDR3 coding sequence is TGTGCCAGCAGCCAATCCCTCCTAGCGGGAGCACCAGCCAAAAACATTCAGTACTTC.